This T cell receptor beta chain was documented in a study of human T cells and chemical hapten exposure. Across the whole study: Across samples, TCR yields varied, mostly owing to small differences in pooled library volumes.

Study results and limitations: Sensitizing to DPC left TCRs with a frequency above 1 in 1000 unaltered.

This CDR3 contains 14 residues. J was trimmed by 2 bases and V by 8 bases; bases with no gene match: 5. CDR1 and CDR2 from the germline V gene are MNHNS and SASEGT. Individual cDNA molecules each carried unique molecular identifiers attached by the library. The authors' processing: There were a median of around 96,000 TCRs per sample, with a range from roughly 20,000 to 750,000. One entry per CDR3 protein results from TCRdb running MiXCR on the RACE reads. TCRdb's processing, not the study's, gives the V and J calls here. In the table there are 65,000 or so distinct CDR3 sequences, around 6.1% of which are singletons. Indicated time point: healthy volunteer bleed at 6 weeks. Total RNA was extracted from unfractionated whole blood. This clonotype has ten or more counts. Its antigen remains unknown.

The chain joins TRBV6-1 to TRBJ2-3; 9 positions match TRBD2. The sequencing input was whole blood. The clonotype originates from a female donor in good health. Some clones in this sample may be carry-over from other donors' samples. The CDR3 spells CASGTSFFTDTQYF. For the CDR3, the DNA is TGTGCCAGCGGGACTAGCTTCTTCACAGATACGCAGTATTTT.